Below are 22 T cell receptor beta chains sequenced from a single sample in a study of cytomegalovirus exposure and HLA in healthy donors. The PCR contained 60 Vbeta and 13 Jbeta primers. Measured with immunoSEQ multiplex PCR; TCRdb has only the in-frame clones, and not every one. This table holds 100,000 to 150,000 clones, over 60% found once. The sample comprised PBMCs. Every receptor here comes from a woman aged 40 to 49 in good health and CMV-seronegative.

The J gene is TRBJ1-5, the V gene TRBV20-1; D call uncertain. Per germline, CDR1 DFQATT and CDR2 SNEGSKA (reference sequence). The CDR3 runs to 11 residues. V dropped 3 bases and J dropped 11 bases, with 11 bases sitting between them. This CDR3 is CSASSVRAQHF. The CDR3 bases are TGCAGTGCTAGTTCCGTTCGTGCCCAGCATTTT.

The V and J genes are TRBV11-2 and TRBJ2-1, with 14 bases matching TRBD2. After removal of 4 bases from V and 7 bases from J, the junction contained 3 bases not matched to a gene. The CDR3 runs 15 residues. Per germline, CDR1 SGHAT and CDR2 FQNNGV. CDR3: CASSSRLAGGNEQFF. The CDR3 nucleotides read TGTGCCAGCAGCTCCCGACTAGCGGGGGGGAATGAGCAGTTCTTC.

The gene calls are TRBV27 and TRBJ2-7; 7 bases line up with TRBD2. Germline CDR1 reads MNHEY; CDR2 reads SMNVEV (reference sequence). This CDR3 has 16 residues. V shed 5 bases, J shed 4 bases, and the junction held 14 bases outside the gene matches. For the CDR3, the DNA is TGTGCCAGCAGTCCCCCCCTAGCGGACTTTGGGTACGAGCAGTACTTC. Protein: CASSPPLADFGYEQYF.

The chain links TRBV27 to TRBJ1-1, with D hard to call. The germline V gene encodes CDR1 MNHEY and CDR2 SMNVEV (reference sequence). The CDR3 extends over 13 amino acids. Trimming stripped 10 bases from V and 1 base from J, with 13 bases between. In DNA, the CDR3 is TGTGCCACCAGACTGATTGGGAACACTGAAGCTTTCTTT. Its protein is CATRLIGNTEAFF.

V and J are TRBV15 and TRBJ1-3; a possible D gene is TRBD1 (5 bases). Deletions cut 6 bases from V and 4 bases from J, with 13 bases between. Germline V gene lookup returns CDR1 LNHNV and CDR2 YYDKDF (reference sequence). The CDR3 is 14 residues long. The CDR3 nucleotides are TGTGCCACCAGGGAAGGGGCGCGAGGAAACACCATATATTTT. The encoded protein is CATREGARGNTIYF.

The chain is built from TRBV2 and TRBJ2-3, with 7 bases fitting TRBD2. Per germline, CDR1 SNHLY and CDR2 FYNNEI. The CDR3 has 15 residues. The V segment lost 2 bases and the J segment 0 bases; nucleotides outside the gene matches: 2. CDR3: CASSESGASTDTQYF. As DNA, the CDR3 is TGTGCCAGCAGTGAAAGCGGGGCAAGCACAGATACGCAGTATTTT.

V usage is TRBV28 and J usage is TRBJ2-7; 11 bases map to TRBD2. Looked up from germline, CDR1 is MDHEN and CDR2 is SYDVKM. The CDR3 has 13 amino acids. J lost 5 bases, V lost 8 bases, and 5 bases had no gene match. The DNA of the CDR3 is TGTGCCAGCCGGCTAGCGGGAGGCCACGAGCAGTACTTC. The encoded protein is CASRLAGGHEQYF.

The rearrangement uses TRBV7-9 and TRBJ2-5, with 7 bases lining up with TRBD1. Germline V gene sequence: CDR1 SEHNR, CDR2 FQNEAQ (reference sequence). J lost 5 bases, V lost 2 bases, and 2 bases had no gene match. The CDR3 is 13 amino acids. The CDR3 loop is CASSLRGLETQYF. In nucleotides, the CDR3 is TGTGCCAGCAGCTTAAGGGGGCTGGAGACCCAGTACTTC.

As regards this clone: A read error may account for a junction end that differs from germline. The gene calls are TRBV19 and TRBJ2-6, with a weak D call TRBD1 (5 bases). Germline assignment: CDR1 LNHDA and CDR2 SQIVND (reference sequence). CDR3 length: 17 amino acids. CDR3 region: CASSIAARVTGANGLTF. The CDR3 bases are TGTGCCAGTAGTATAGCGGCCAGGGTAACTGGGGCCAACGGCCTGACTTTC.

The chain joins TRBV9 to TRBJ2-1; 8 nucleotides agree with TRBD2. This CDR3 is 15 amino acids long. Losses at the gene ends were 0 bases for V and 2 bases for J; bases not matched to a gene: 1. The germline gives CDR1 SGDLS, CDR2 YYNGEE. CDR3 region: CASSVAGGPYNEQFF. The DNA of the CDR3 is TGTGCCAGCAGCGTAGCGGGAGGGCCCTACAATGAGCAGTTCTTC.

The chain joins TRBV4-2 to TRBJ2-7, with a weak D call TRBD2 (5 bases). The CDR3 runs to 16 residues. Deletions cut 1 base from V and 2 bases from J, with 15 bases between. CDR1 and CDR2 (germline): LGHNA, YNFKEQ. CDR3 residues: CASSQGYRGSAYEQYF. The CDR3 coding sequence is TGTGCCAGCAGCCAAGGGTACCGGGGATCGGCCTACGAGCAGTACTTC.

In the case of this clone: Germline and junction disagree at one end, which may indicate a read error. This sequence joins TRBV7-9 and TRBJ1-3; no clear D. This CDR3 has 16 amino acids. The germline gives CDR1 SEHNR, CDR2 FQNEAQ (reference sequence). The CDR3 bases are TGTTCCAGCAGCCCCCCGCGGGGAGGTACTGGAAACACCATATATTTT. This codes for CSSSPPRGGTGNTIYF.

The rearrangement joins TRBV5-5 to TRBJ1-1; D is ambiguous. This CDR3 has 11 residues. V was pared by 4 bases and J by 3 bases, with 4 bases between. Germline assignment: CDR1 SGHKS and CDR2 YYEKEE (reference sequence). CDR3: CASSRDTEAFF. The CDR3 region has the DNA TGTGCCAGCAGCCGGGACACTGAAGCTTTCTTT.

This chain uses TRBV2 with TRBJ2-7, with TRBD1 as a possible D gene (6 bases). This CDR3 contains 15 residues. Trimming removed 4 bases from V and 0 bases from J, with 13 bases in between. CDR1 is SNHLY and CDR2 is FYNNEI in the germline V gene. The CDR3 sequence: CASSGGPDSSYEQYF. In DNA, the CDR3 is TGTGCCAGCAGTGGGGGCCCGGACAGCTCCTACGAGCAGTACTTC. The full variable domain, in which reference TRBV2 and TRBJ2-7 provide the parts outside the CDR3, is EPEVTQTPSHQVTQMGQEVILRCVPISNHLYFYWYRQILGQKVEFLVSFYNNEISEKSEIFDDQFSVERPDGSNFTLKIRSTKLEDSAMYFCASSGGPDSSYEQYFGPGTRLTVT.

The CDR3 DNA follows: TGTGCCAGCAGTTACCCCCTGGGGCGGGAGTCTGACGAGCAGTACTTC. Residues: CASSYPLGRESDEQYF. The chain couples TRBV6-6 to TRBJ2-7, with 7 bases aligning to TRBD2. The CDR3 is 16 residues long. V shed 2 bases, J shed 5 bases, and the junction held 12 bases outside the gene matches. Germline CDR1 and CDR2: MNHNY and SVGAGI (reference sequence).

The chain is built from TRBV5-1 and TRBJ2-2; 10 bases are shared with TRBD2. Germline V gives CDR1 SGHRS, CDR2 YFSETQ. V trimming: 6 bases; J trimming: 6 bases; junction bases outside the gene matches: 8. The CDR3 spans 15 residues. CDR3 sequence (DNA): TGCGCCAGCACACCCGGAGCGGGAGGGCCCGGGGAGCTGTTTTTT. Its protein product is CASTPGAGGPGELFF.

The V and J genes are TRBV18 and TRBJ1-2; the D is unclear. This CDR3 region has 14 residues. The germline V gene encodes CDR1 KGHSH and CDR2 LQKENI. V shed 5 bases and J shed 3 bases, with 13 bases lying between them. The CDR3 sequence: CASSTWRIDYGYTF. CDR3 DNA: TGTGCCAGCTCAACCTGGCGGATAGACTATGGCTACACCTTC. Full variable domain (outside the CDR3, taken from reference TRBV18 and TRBJ1-2): NAGVMQNPRHLVRRRGQEARLRCSPMKGHSHVYWYRQLPEEGLKFMVYLQKENIIDESGMPKERFSAEFPKEGPSILRIQQVVRGDSAAYFCASSTWRIDYGYTFGSGTRLTVV.

This chain uses TRBV2 with TRBJ1-2; 7 bases line up with TRBD1. This CDR3 has 13 residues. Germline CDR1 is SNHLY and CDR2 is FYNNEI. J gave up 7 bases and V 6 bases, and 8 bases lay outside the gene matches. CDR3 loop: CASSEWTGVGYTF. In DNA form, the CDR3 reads TGTGCCAGCAGCGAGTGGACAGGTGTTGGCTACACCTTC.

The genes are TRBV29-1 and TRBJ1-1, with 11 positions matching TRBD1. Trimming took 4 bases from V and 5 from J; bases not matched to a gene: 12. This CDR3 comprises 16 residues. The V gene's germline CDR1 is SQVTM and CDR2 ANQGSEA. The CDR3 loop is CSVARRDRGMGTEAFF. The CDR3 region has the DNA TGCAGCGTTGCAAGAAGGGACAGGGGGATGGGGACTGAAGCTTTCTTT.

The chain uses TRBV7-9 and TRBJ2-1; unclear D gene. The germline gives CDR1 SEHNR, CDR2 FQNEAQ (reference sequence). The CDR3 runs to 13 residues. V gave up 8 bases and J gave up 1 base, with 9 bases separating them. CDR3 amino acids: CASQAGSYNEQFF. CDR3 DNA sequence: TGTGCCAGCCAGGCAGGATCCTACAATGAGCAGTTCTTC.

The V gene is TRBV7-2, the J gene TRBJ2-7; the match to TRBD2 covers 7 bases. Germline V gives CDR1 SGHTA, CDR2 FQGNSA. V lost 3 bases to trimming and J lost 3 bases; unmatched junction nucleotides: 5. CDR3 size: 14 residues. CDR3: CASSFGGSYYEQYF. The CDR3 region has the DNA TGTGCCAGCAGCTTTGGCGGGAGTTACTACGAGCAGTACTTC.

The DNA for the CDR3 is TGTGCCAGCAGCTTCGGGACAAGCGACAACGAGCAGTACTTC. The encoded protein is CASSFGTSDNEQYF. The chain couples TRBV5-5 to TRBJ2-7; TRBD1 might be the D (6 bases). There are 14 residues in the CDR3. Looked up from germline, CDR1 is SGHKS and CDR2 is YYEKEE (reference sequence). The V gene lost 2 bases and the J gene lost 5 bases, with 14 bases spanning the gap.